This TCR beta chain originates from a study of HIV-infected patients and healthy controls. This clonotype was counted a few times. Germline-derived CDR1 and CDR2 are ENHRY and SYGVKD. The J segment lost 4 bases and the V segment lost 6 bases, leaving 8 bases of the junction unmatched. The CDR3 contains 15 residues. TCRdb independently ran MiXCR on the 5' RACE reads; one entry per CDR3 protein. The sample includes about 67,000 distinct CDR3 sequences, about a sixth of them seen just once. The sample was CD4+ T cells from blood. The V gene is TRBV10-3, the J gene TRBJ1-1, with 10 bases matching TRBD1. The sequence derives from a human donor in good health. In DNA, the CDR3 is TGTGCCATCAGAGACGCGGACAGGGGGGGCACTGAAGCTTTCTTT. It translates to CAIRDADRGGTEAFF.